These T cell receptor beta chains were read from a single sample in a study of blood T cell repertoires in COVID-19. The repertoire was sequenced with immunoSEQ multiplex PCR; TCRdb's copy has only in-frame clones and lacks some. The sample consists of 150,000 or so clones, approximately 75% of them appearing once. The sample comprised peripheral blood. The receptor set was obtained from a human donor in a cohort sampled during active COVID-19. The conserved cysteine and the conserved F or W are not part of the CDR3 here. The order of the fields is J gene, V gene, CDR3 protein.

>TRBJ2-3|TRBV10-3
AISAVGGASSTDTQY
>TRBJ2-3|TRBV7-9
ASSLRQGPSTDTQY
>TRBJ1-1|TRBV6-5
ASSQDRGRVTEAF
>TRBJ1-1|TRBV19
ASSPRQGARTEAF
>TRBJ1-1|TRBV7-2
ASGGHTEAF
>TRBJ2-7|TRBV14
ASSQASDRLYEQY
>TRBJ2-7|TRBV28
ASSLPTAASYEQY
>TRBJ2-2|TRBV9
ASSVVSRADTGELF
>TRBJ1-6|TRBV29-1
SVEGPGGTLH
>TRBJ1-2|TRBV30
AWSGNRVLSYT
>TRBJ1-4|TRBV28
ASSSANEKLF
>TRBJ2-7|TRBV6-6
ASSPLQGSEQY
>TRBJ1-6|TRBV9
ASSVAQINSPLH
>TRBJ2-7|TRBV28
AIASGVPYEQY
>TRBJ2-5|TRBV9
ASSVEGFNRETQY
>TRBJ2-5|TRBV28
ASSWGQGQETQY
>TRBJ2-1|TRBV18
ASSPGGGEQF
>TRBJ2-7|TRBV18
ASSIMDRGHEQY
>TRBJ2-1|TRBV11-2
ASSLRGPRLAGVYNEQF
>TRBJ1-1|TRBV10-3
AISDGTGGTEAF
>TRBJ1-3|TRBV7-9
ASSATGGAIGNTIY
>TRBJ2-5|TRBV4-3
ASSQDRGAVETQY
>TRBJ1-6|TRBV7-2
ASSLRYGQGIDSPLH
>TRBJ1-2|TRBV14
ASSPGPPEGYGYT
>TRBJ2-5|TRBV4-1
ASSQAGGQETQY
>TRBJ2-5|TRBV7-8
ASSPTSIKETQY
>TRBJ2-2|TRBV1
TSSQDRASGSDTGELF
>TRBJ2-1|TRBV24-1
ATSDQREGRYEQF
>TRBJ2-7|TRBV9
ASSPQGQGYEQY
>TRBJ1-2|TRBV29-1
SVLDKQGFIYGYT
>TRBJ1-3|TRBV9
ASSASRGGQLGNTIY
>TRBJ1-1|TRBV29-1
SVKIATGDTEAF
>TRBJ2-7|TRBV19
ASSMGTGANYEQY
>TRBJ2-5|TRBV12-3/TRBV12-4
ASSLGPETQY
>TRBJ2-1|TRBV27
ASSLRGQGYGEQF
>TRBJ2-3|TRBV5-1
ARSPGLAGGRGDTQY
>TRBJ1-2|TRBV30
AWDSGTSNYGYT
>TRBJ1-3|TRBV6-1
ASSEALSGAYRNTIY
>TRBJ2-5|TRBV4-3
ASSQEGGRGHQETQY
>TRBJ1-6|TRBV7-2
ASSLQGYSPLH
>TRBJ2-5|TRBV15
ATSRGTRGETQY
>TRBJ2-1|TRBV24-1
ATSGPPGGYNEQF
>TRBJ2-5|TRBV10-3
AISEWTSGFETQY
>TRBJ1-3|TRBV2
ASRLTGTGNTIY
>TRBJ1-4|TRBV18
ASSVQGELF
>TRBJ1-4|TRBV20-1
SASDGSEKLF
>TRBJ2-1|TRBV4-3
ASGAGDEQF
>TRBJ1-1|TRBV29-1
SVVRQSGAKNTEAF
>TRBJ1-6|TRBV3-1/TRBV3-2
ASSLQGYNSPLH
>TRBJ1-2|TRBV24-1
ATSGVSGYT
>TRBJ1-2|TRBV5-1
ASSQRTGGEIPGYT
>TRBJ1-2|TRBV9
ASSRTGGRNGYT
>TRBJ1-1|TRBV3-1/TRBV3-2
ASSQGRGMNTEAF
>TRBJ2-1|TRBV2
ASSDTGKSSYNEQF
>TRBJ1-1|TRBV2
ASSPDRGEAF